The 25 T cell receptor beta chains in this list originate from one sample, sequenced in a study of regulatory T cells in long-lasting Graves disease. The time point: persistent/refractory GD, antithyroid drugs over 5 years with positive TRAb. Preparation of the TCR library used RNA extracted from PBMCs. With iRepertoire HTBI primers and Arm-PCR of CDR3 regions, TCR beta libraries were built. TCRdb ran MiXCR on the multiplex PCR reads and lists one entry per CDR3 protein. Of approximately 690,000 distinct CDR3 sequences listed, about 32% were seen once; the top ten hold about two fifths. Source: peripheral blood mononuclear cells (PBMCs), taken when the disease was refractory, from a patient treated with antithyroid drugs. These receptors all come from a female donor with Graves disease.

A few counts support this clonotype. The chain recombines TRBV3-1 with TRBJ2-4; D is unclear. The germline V gene has CDR1 LGHDT and CDR2 YNNKEL (reference sequence). CDR3 size: 11 residues. Trimming left V 6 bases short and J 6 bases short, with 6 bases between. The CDR3 nucleotides are TGTGCCAGCAGAAACAGAAACATTCAGTACTTC. Translation gives CASRNRNIQYF.

V and J are TRBV5-4 and TRBJ1-1, with D hard to call. Germline V lookup: CDR1 SGHNT, CDR2 YYREEE (reference sequence). There are 14 residues in the CDR3. The ends were cut back, 0 bases at V and 5 bases at J, with 11 bases in the middle. CDR3: CASSLVSPGTEAFF. The CDR3 DNA follows: TGTGCCAGCAGCTTGGTATCGCCGGGGACTGAAGCTTTCTTT.

This clonotype has a handful of counts. The genes are TRBV20-1 and TRBJ2-7, with D hard to call. V lost 6 bases and J 0 bases, leaving 18 bases between the germline ends. The germline gives CDR1 DFQATT, CDR2 SNEGSKA (reference sequence). This CDR3 region has 15 residues. This CDR3 reads CSALLGQTSSYEQYF. As DNA, the CDR3 is TGCAGTGCCCTTCTAGGGCAGACGAGCTCCTACGAGCAGTACTTC.

This clonotype was counted many times. The rearrangement uses TRBV2 and TRBJ1-4; maybe TRBD1 (6 bases). Trimming removed 7 bases from V and 1 base from J, with 7 bases in between. Germline V lookup: CDR1 SNHLY, CDR2 FYNNEI. CDR3 length: 13 residues. The CDR3 reads CASKGETNEKLFF. Here the CDR3 DNA reads TGTGCCAGCAAGGGGGAAACTAATGAAAAACTGTTTTTT.

The chain is built from TRBV5-1 and TRBJ1-1; D is unresolved. CDR1 and CDR2 from the germline V gene are SGHRS and YFSETQ. The V end lost 0 bases, the J end lost 5 bases, and 11 bases lay between the germline ends. There are 14 residues in the CDR3. The CDR3 DNA is TGCGCCAGCAGCTTGGGAAAGGAAGGGACTGAAGCTTTCTTT. Its translation is CASSLGKEGTEAFF.

This clonotype was counted a few times. The genes are TRBV12-3 or TRBV12-4 and TRBJ2-2; D gene ambiguous. V was clipped by 1 base and J by 5 bases, with 14 bases between them. This CDR3 has 16 amino acids. CDR3 sequence reads: CASSLGSPGQTGELFF. The CDR3 coding sequence is TGTGCCAGCAGTTTAGGCTCACCCGGCCAGACCGGGGAGCTGTTTTTT.

This clonotype was seen a single time. The chain carries TRBV30 and TRBJ2-1, with D uncertain. This CDR3 has 12 residues. Germline CDR1 is GTSNPN and CDR2 is SVGIG (reference sequence). Trimming stripped 1 base from V and 10 bases from J, with 11 bases between. The CDR3 DNA sequence: TGTGCCTGGAGTGAGAGTTTCCGGGAGCAGTTCTTC. Its translation: CAWSESFREQFF. The full variable domain, its missing parts supplied by reference TRBV30 and TRBJ2-1, is SQTIHQWPATLVQPVGSPLSLECTVEGTSNPNLYWYRQAAGRGLQLLFYSVGIGQISSEVPQNLSASRPQDRQFILSSKKLLLSDSGFYLCAWSESFREQFFGPGTRLTVL.

Only a few counts were recorded for this clonotype. V and J are TRBV25-1 and TRBJ2-7; weak D call: TRBD2 (6 bases). There are 14 residues in the CDR3. V was shortened by 6 bases and J by 1 base, with 13 bases between the two germline ends. In germline, CDR1 is MGHDK, CDR2 SYGVNS. The CDR3 is CASRRDWDSYEQYF. The CDR3 DNA sequence: TGTGCCAGCAGGAGGGACTGGGATTCCTACGAGCAGTACTTC.

This clonotype was recorded only once. The chain uses TRBV3-1 and TRBJ1-2, with unresolved D. This CDR3 comprises 14 residues. The germline CDR1 and CDR2 sequences are LGHDT and YNNKEL (reference sequence). V lost 1 base and J lost 3, with 9 bases in between. The CDR3 DNA reads as TGTGCCAGCAGCCAAGGGAATGATTACTATGGCTACACCTTC. Residues: CASSQGNDYYGYTF.

The chain carries TRBV6-1 and TRBJ1-1; possible D gene TRBD1, 5 bases. Trimming removed 5 bases from V and 4 bases from J, with 17 bases in between. This CDR3 has 15 residues. The germline V gene encodes CDR1 MNHNS and CDR2 SASEGT. This CDR3 is CASSPGPSRGTEAFF. DNA for the CDR3: TGTGCCAGCAGTCCGGGGCCCTCTAGGGGCACTGAAGCTTTCTTT.

This clonotype was counted ten times or more. The V call is TRBV2, the J call TRBJ1-5; possible D gene TRBD1, 6 bases. Trimming stripped 2 bases from V and 0 bases from J, with 11 bases between. The CDR3 spans 16 residues. The germline V gene encodes CDR1 SNHLY and CDR2 FYNNEI. The CDR3 region is CASSEFGTLSNQPQHF. The CDR3 DNA reads TGTGCCAGCAGTGAATTTGGGACACTTAGCAATCAGCCCCAGCATTTT. The complete variable domain, with remaining parts taken from reference TRBV2 and TRBJ1-5, reads EPEVTQTPSHQVTQMGQEVILRCVPISNHLYFYWYRQILGQKVEFLVSFYNNEISEKSEIFDDQFSVERPDGSNFTLKIRSTKLEDSAMYFCASSEFGTLSNQPQHFGDGTRLSIL.

The table lists this clonotype with many counts. At one of its ends the junction is not consistent with the germline gene, which may arise from a read error. V usage is TRBV5-1 and J usage is TRBJ2-2; 7 bases are shared with TRBD2. Germline CDR1 SGHRS, CDR2 YFSETQ. The CDR3 spans 15 residues. This chain's CDR3 is CASSQGAGRTGELFF. CDR3 sequence (DNA): TGTGCCAGCAGCCAGGGAGCGGGACGAACCGGGGAGCTGTTTTTT.

This clonotype was detected only a few times. This chain joins TRBV7-2 and TRBJ1-1, with 8 nucleotides matching TRBD1. The CDR3 runs 14 residues. Germline CDR1 is SGHTA and CDR2 is FQGNSA. After removal of 2 bases from V and 7 bases from J, the junction contained 6 bases not matched to a gene. The CDR3 nucleotides read TGTGCCAGCAGCTTACTAACAGGGGGAGGTGAAGCTTTCTTT. It yields the protein CASSLLTGGGEAFF.

This clonotype appeared a few times. V gene TRBV12-3 or TRBV12-4 combines with J gene TRBJ1-6; 7 positions match TRBD1. This CDR3 contains 15 residues. V lost 5 bases to trimming and J lost 7 bases; unmatched junction nucleotides: 8. Written as DNA, the CDR3 is TGTGCCAGCAGTCGGGCAGGGACAGTAAATTCACCCCTCCACTTT. Its translation: CASSRAGTVNSPLHF.

This clonotype was recorded many times. The V gene is TRBV18, the J gene TRBJ1-1; 7 bases line up with TRBD1. J was trimmed by 7 bases and V by 8 bases; bases with no gene match: 7. CDR1 KGHSH and CDR2 LQKENI come from the germline V gene. This CDR3 is 12 amino acids long. CDR3 bases: TGTGCCAGCAGCCCAAGACAGGGTGAAGCTTTCTTT. Protein sequence: CASSPRQGEAFF.

V and J are TRBV5-5 and TRBJ2-3; 13 nucleotides match TRBD2. This CDR3 has 17 residues. Unmatched junction bases numbered 7, after V lost 4 bases and J lost 2 bases. CDR1 and CDR2 (germline): SGHKS, YYEKEE (reference sequence). The CDR3 here is CASSVGTSGTNTDTQYF. Written as DNA, the CDR3 is TGTGCCAGCAGCGTCGGGACTAGCGGGACGAACACAGATACGCAGTATTTT.

The J gene is TRBJ2-7, the V gene TRBV3-1; 9 nucleotides agree with TRBD2. From germline, CDR1 is LGHDT and CDR2 YNNKEL (reference sequence). The V and J ends lost 0 bases and 0 bases, in that order; junction bases with no gene match: 3. This CDR3 has 16 residues. The CDR3 is CASSQESGRPSYEQYF. As DNA, the CDR3 is TGTGCCAGCAGCCAAGAAAGCGGGAGGCCCTCCTACGAGCAGTACTTC.

This chain links TRBV9 with TRBJ1-2, with D unresolved. The CDR3 contains 11 residues. Germline-derived CDR1 and CDR2 are SGDLS and YYNGEE. Trimming cost V 6 bases and J 5 bases, with 8 bases left between them. The CDR3 reads CASNDQYGYTF. The DNA of the CDR3 is TGTGCCAGCAACGACCAATATGGCTACACCTTC.

The chain uses TRBV20-1 and TRBJ2-7, with 7 bases lining up with TRBD2. The CDR3 length is 14 residues. The trim removed 3 bases at V and 0 bases at J, leaving 5 bases unmatched. Germline V lookup: CDR1 DFQATT, CDR2 SNEGSKA (reference sequence). This CDR3 reads CSASLLAHSYEQYF. In DNA form, the CDR3 reads TGCAGTGCTAGTTTACTAGCGCACTCCTACGAGCAGTACTTC.

This clonotype came up a few times. This chain links TRBV6-1 with TRBJ2-7; 7 nucleotides align to TRBD1. The CDR3 has 15 residues. J lost 2 bases, V lost 7 bases, and 11 bases had no gene match. Germline V CDR1 and CDR2: MNHNS, SASEGT. CDR3 coding DNA: TGTGCCAGCACCCCCCGGACAGGTTCCACCTACGAGCAGTACTTC. The encoded protein is CASTPRTGSTYEQYF.

This clonotype showed up just a few times. The rearrangement links TRBV20-1 to TRBJ1-2; 9 bases line up with TRBD1. Germline V CDR1 and CDR2: DFQATT, SNEGSKA (reference sequence). CDR3 size: 14 residues. V lost 5 bases, J lost 5 bases, and 9 bases stayed unmatched. CDR3 residues: CSAQGTGNRYGYTF. CDR3 DNA sequence: TGCAGTGCTCAAGGGACAGGGAATCGGTATGGCTACACCTTC.

Concerning this clonotype: A single base separates this from a much larger clone, so it may be a read error. This chain uses TRBV2 with TRBJ2-7, with 7 bases aligning to TRBD2. The CDR3 length is 17 residues. Germline loops: CDR1 SNHLY, CDR2 FYNNEI. The CDR3 protein is CASSDSGLDLDSYDQYF. The CDR3 nucleotides are TGTGCCAGCAGTGACTCAGGACTAGATCTTGATTCCTACGACCAGTACTTC.

In its sample, this clonotype was seen a few times. The rearrangement joins TRBV12-3 or TRBV12-4 to TRBJ1-5, with TRBD1 as a possible D gene (5 bases). CDR3 length equals 15 residues. V gave up 3 bases and J gave up 9 bases, with 18 bases separating them. The CDR3 sequence is CASSFGGGSGRPQHF. In DNA form, the CDR3 reads TGTGCCAGCAGTTTTGGCGGGGGGTCGGGTCGGCCCCAGCATTTT.

The J gene is TRBJ2-5, the V gene TRBV6-5, with 9 bases aligning to TRBD1. CDR1 is MNHEY and CDR2 is SVGAGI in the germline V gene. The CDR3 length is 15 residues. V shed 2 bases, J shed 5 bases, and the junction held 6 bases outside the gene matches. CDR3 region: CASSYGDRVRETQYF. The CDR3 region has the DNA TGTGCCAGCAGTTACGGGGACAGGGTGAGGGAGACCCAGTACTTC.

The J gene is TRBJ1-2, the V gene TRBV12-3 or TRBV12-4; D remains unclear. The CDR3 runs 16 residues. V lost 3 bases and J lost 8, with 22 bases in between. CDR3 residues: CASSFFPGEKPMGYTF. CDR3 in DNA: TGTGCCAGCAGTTTCTTCCCGGGTGAGAAACCAATGGGCTACACCTTC.